These 20 T cell receptor beta chains came from one sample sequenced in a study of precursors of human CD4 cytotoxic T cells. Bulk UMI-based sequencing covered sorted CD4+ central memory, effector memory, IL-7R-high and IL-7R-negative TEMRA subsets. TCRdb used MiXCR to reprocess the reads, holding one entry per CDR3 protein. The table includes 400 to 500 distinct CDR3 sequences, under 25% detected once. Sequencing was done on a sample of memory CD4+ T cells from blood (PBMCs). All receptors come from a human donor in good health.

Relative to its sample, this clonotype is large (0.1 to 1%). The genes are TRBV5-1 and TRBJ2-5, with D uncertain. The germline gives CDR1 SGHRS, CDR2 YFSETQ. The ends were cut back, 2 bases at V and 3 bases at J, with 8 bases in the middle. The CDR3 length is 13 residues. CDR3 protein: CASSFVQEETQYF. For the CDR3, the DNA is TGCGCCAGCAGCTTTGTCCAGGAAGAGACCCAGTACTTC.

This clonotype was found a few times. J is TRBJ2-3 and V is TRBV7-2; D not resolved. V was trimmed by 4 bases and J by 7 bases, leaving 6 bases between them. The CDR3 has 11 residues. Germline assignment: CDR1 SGHTA and CDR2 FQGNSA. CDR3 bases: TGTGCCAGCAGCTCGTCTAATACGCAGTATTTT. Translated, it gives CASSSSNTQYF.

This clonotype was observed a few times. V is TRBV4-2 and J is TRBJ2-7; D is possibly TRBD1 (6 bases). V dropped 5 bases and J dropped 0 bases, with 20 bases sitting between them. CDR3 length: 17 amino acids. Looked up from germline, CDR1 is LGHNA and CDR2 is YNFKEQ. The CDR3 loop is CASSSGTGLRSSYEQYF. CDR3 bases: TGTGCCAGCAGCTCGGGCACAGGGCTGAGGAGCTCCTACGAGCAGTACTTC.

This clonotype rates as large. The rearrangement joins TRBV2 to TRBJ2-3; possibly TRBD1 or TRBD2 for D (6 bases each). This CDR3 comprises 14 residues. Trimming left V 5 bases short and J 8 bases short, with 17 bases between. Germline V lookup: CDR1 SNHLY, CDR2 FYNNEI. The CDR3 bases are TGTGCCAGCAGTACCGCTGAGGGGGGAGGTACGCAGTATTTT. This gives the protein CASSTAEGGGTQYF.

This clonotype is large. This chain uses TRBV7-3 with TRBJ2-3; D gene unclear. Germline-derived CDR1 and CDR2 are SGHTA and FQGTGA. The CDR3 consists of 13 residues. Between the trimmed V and J ends, which lost 5 bases and 6 bases, there was a span of 12 bases. This CDR3 reads CASSPGVLDTQYF. The CDR3 coding sequence is TGTGCCAGCAGCCCCGGAGTTCTCGATACGCAGTATTTT.

This clonotype rates as large. V is TRBV7-8 and J is TRBJ2-5; TRBD2 aligns across 12 bases. The germline gives CDR1 SGHVS, CDR2 FQNEAQ. V trimming: 5 bases; J trimming: 5 bases; junction bases outside the gene matches: 9. CDR3 length: 16 residues. CDR3 loop: CASSPLLAGGRETQYF. CDR3 bases: TGTGCCAGCAGCCCCTTGCTAGCGGGGGGGCGTGAGACCCAGTACTTC.

As concerns this clonotype: This could be a read error, since a much larger clone is one nucleotide away. The chain combines TRBV5-1 with TRBJ2-7; D not certain. The CDR3 sequence is 13 residues long. V lost 7 bases, J lost 5 bases, and 16 bases lay in between. From germline, CDR1 is SGHRS and CDR2 YFSETQ. Written as DNA, the CDR3 is TGCGCCAGCCGGATAGCAGTTGCCGACGAGCAGTACTTC. This codes for CASRIAVADEQYF. Drawing the rest from reference TRBV5-1 and TRBJ2-7, the complete variable domain is KAGVTQTPRYLIKTRGQQVTLSCSPISGHRSVSWYQQTPGQGLQFLFEYFSETQRNKGNFPGRFSGRQFSNSRSEMNVSTLELGDSALYLCASRIAVADEQYFGPGTRLTVT.

This clonotype was detected a few times. The DNA of the CDR3 is TGTGCCAGCAGCTCAGGGAGGGGGCCCCTAAGGAATCAGCCCCAGCATTTT. This encodes CASSSGRGPLRNQPQHF. V and J are TRBV7-9 and TRBJ1-5; 7 bases are shared with TRBD1. The CDR3 loop spans 17 amino acids. CDR1 and CDR2 from the germline V gene are SEHNR and FQNEAQ (reference sequence). The V gene end was trimmed by 4 bases and the J gene end by 4 bases; junction bases not matched to a gene: 13.

This clonotype appeared once. The V and J genes are TRBV12-3 or TRBV12-4 and TRBJ2-2; 12 bases map to TRBD2. Losses at the gene ends were 4 bases for V and 3 bases for J; bases not matched to a gene: 3. The length of the CDR3 is 16 residues. The CDR3 sequence is CASSSGLAGYTGELFF. The CDR3 DNA is TGTGCCAGCAGTTCCGGACTAGCGGGGTACACCGGGGAGCTGTTTTTT.

By its share, this clonotype is large (0.1 to 1%). This chain joins TRBV5-5 and TRBJ1-5, with unresolved D. The V gene's germline CDR1 is SGHKS and CDR2 YYEKEE (reference sequence). V lost 0 bases to trimming and J lost 4 bases, with 14 bases between them. This CDR3 is built from 16 residues. CDR3 DNA: TGTGCCAGCAGCTTGGACGGAGGGTTCGAAAATCAGCCCCAGCATTTT. Its protein product is CASSLDGGFENQPQHF.

Regarding this clonotype: A much larger clone differs by one base, so this may be a read error. The chain has TRBV29-1 and TRBJ2-5, with D perhaps TRBD1 or TRBD2 (7 bases each). The germline CDR1 and CDR2 sequences are SQVTM and ANQGSEA. The CDR3 is made up of 13 amino acids. The DNA of the CDR3 is TGCAGGATCGGGGAGGGGGCCTCAGAGACCCAGTACTTC. Its translation: CRIGEGASETQYF.

This clonotype was seen a few times. The V gene is TRBV20-1, the J gene TRBJ2-5; D is perhaps TRBD2 (5 bases). V shed 5 bases and J shed 2 bases, with 12 bases lying between them. Germline-derived CDR1 and CDR2 are DFQATT and SNEGSKA (reference sequence). This CDR3 contains 13 residues. The CDR3: CSARGRAQETQYF. The CDR3 coding sequence is TGCAGTGCTCGAGGGCGCGCGCAAGAGACCCAGTACTTC.

This rearrangement joins TRBV3-1 to TRBJ2-2; 8 bases agree with TRBD1. With V trimmed by 4 bases and J by 7 bases, 8 bases remained unmatched. CDR3 length equals 15 residues. Germline values: CDR1 LGHDT, CDR2 YNNKEL (reference sequence). The CDR3 DNA sequence: TGTGCCAGCAGCCGGGACAGGCCCCGGGGCGGGGAGCTGTTTTTT. Translation gives CASSRDRPRGGELFF.

The chain uses TRBV5-1 and TRBJ1-4, with TRBD1 identical over 8 bases. Germline-derived CDR1 and CDR2 are SGHRS and YFSETQ. Trimming removed 5 bases from V and 0 bases from J; junction bases left unmatched: 6. The CDR3 sequence is 16 residues long. CDR3 DNA sequence: TGCGCCAGCAGTGGACAGGGAACTTCAACTAATGAAAAACTGTTTTTT. Translating it yields CASSGQGTSTNEKLFF.

The table lists this clonotype with a few counts. The chain has TRBV20-1 and TRBJ1-5; D ambiguous. The CDR3 runs to 15 residues. The V gene lost 0 bases and the J gene lost 10 bases, with 19 bases spanning the gap. The germline V gene encodes CDR1 DFQATT and CDR2 SNEGSKA (reference sequence). The CDR3 spells CSARELRTAGQPQHF. The CDR3 DNA reads TGCAGTGCTAGAGAGTTACGGACGGCCGGTCAACCCCAGCATTTT.

The gene calls are TRBV20-1 and TRBJ2-2, with a tentative D call TRBD2 (7 bases). Germline-derived CDR1 and CDR2 are DFQATT and SNEGSKA (reference sequence). The V end was cut by 7 bases, the J end by 4 bases, with 19 bases between. This CDR3 contains 15 residues. The CDR3 protein is CSVTKGGLFTGELFF. DNA of the CDR3: TGCAGTGTTACGAAGGGGGGGCTTTTCACCGGGGAGCTGTTTTTT.

This clonotype is large. V is TRBV10-3 and J is TRBJ2-2; D possibly corresponds to TRBD2 (5 bases). Per the germline V gene, CDR1 is ENHRY and CDR2 is SYGVKD. V was shortened by 10 bases and J by 5 bases, with 17 bases between the two germline ends. CDR3 size: 14 residues. The CDR3 region has the DNA TGTGCCACCAAGGAGACACCGGGGACCGGGGAGCTGTTTTTT. Translated: CATKETPGTGELFF.

This clonotype was detected a few times. This sequence joins TRBV12-3 or TRBV12-4 and TRBJ2-3; 7 nucleotides line up with TRBD2. The CDR3 extends over 19 amino acids. V trimming: 3 bases; J trimming: 8 bases; junction bases outside the gene matches: 23. The CDR3: CASSLYLKTSRLSRVTQYF. The DNA for the CDR3 is TGTGCCAGCAGTTTGTATCTTAAGACTAGCAGATTGAGTAGGGTTACGCAGTATTTT.

The chain carries TRBV20-1 and TRBJ2-1; D may correspond to TRBD1 or TRBD2 (5 bases each). The germline V and J ends were trimmed by 2 bases and 5 bases, with 13 bases remaining between them. The germline gives CDR1 DFQATT, CDR2 SNEGSKA (reference sequence). The CDR3 loop spans 14 amino acids. CDR3 in amino acids: CSARLGTLDNEQFF. CDR3 coding DNA: TGCAGTGCTAGACTCGGGACCCTAGACAATGAGCAGTTCTTC.

By share of the sample, this clonotype is large. The chain carries TRBV29-1 and TRBJ2-7, with D possibly matching TRBD1 (6 bases). The germline V gene encodes CDR1 SQVTM and CDR2 ANQGSEA. Trimming left V 5 bases short and J 2 bases short, with 13 bases between. The CDR3 length is 13 residues. This CDR3 reads CSVRGQLAYEQYF. CDR3 DNA sequence: TGCAGCGTTAGGGGACAACTAGCCTACGAGCAGTACTTC.